Listed here are 26 T cell receptor beta chains from one sample, sequenced in a study of T cell repertoires in cytomegalovirus infection. TCRdb redid the calling of the reads with MiXCR, one entry per CDR3 protein. The table includes under 300,000 distinct CDR3 sequences, approximately 22% detected once. Their specific antigens are unknown. Material: cultured PBMCs, obtained from culture after CMV antigen stimulation. The receptors were sampled from a human donor in good health (CMV status not recorded). Some clones in this sample may be carry-over from other donors' samples.

The genes are TRBV6-2 or TRBV6-3 and TRBJ2-1; a possible D gene is TRBD2 (5 bases). This CDR3 comprises 13 residues. V shed 7 bases and J shed 0 bases, with 7 bases lying between them. Germline V gives CDR1 MNHEY, CDR2 SVGEGT. For the CDR3, the DNA is TGTGCCAGCACGGAGGACTCCTACAATGAGCAGTTCTTC. This codes for CASTEDSYNEQFF.

This clonotype occurred a few times. CDR3 loop: CASSSHRASYNEQFF. CDR3 bases: TGTGCCAGCAGCTCGCACCGAGCCTCCTACAATGAGCAGTTCTTC. The chain is built from TRBV5-5 and TRBJ2-1; unclear D gene. Germline values: CDR1 SGHKS, CDR2 YYEKEE (reference sequence). CDR3 length: 15 residues. V was clipped by 3 bases and J by 0 bases, with 10 bases between them.

This clonotype was observed a few times. J is TRBJ1-1 and V is TRBV20-1, with 7 bases fitting TRBD1. The CDR3 consists of 13 residues. Looked up from germline, CDR1 is DFQATT and CDR2 is SNEGSKA (reference sequence). V shed 3 bases and J 10 bases; nucleotides not matched to a gene: 11. As DNA, the CDR3 is TGCAGTGCTAGGGACAGGAGTGCTTTACGAGCTTTCTTT. This sequence encodes CSARDRSALRAFF.

The chain is built from TRBV28 and TRBJ2-7, with D perhaps matching TRBD2 (7 bases). The CDR3 is 14 residues long. V was shortened by 10 bases and J by 5 bases, with 21 bases between the two germline ends. Germline CDR1 reads MDHEN; CDR2 reads SYDVKM. CDR3 sequence reads: CATRGGVHSHEQYF. The CDR3 region has the DNA TGTGCCACCAGGGGAGGGGTTCATTCCCACGAGCAGTACTTC.

This clonotype has a handful of counts. V gene TRBV12-3 or TRBV12-4 combines with J gene TRBJ2-7, with 7 bases matching TRBD1. The V and J ends lost 6 bases and 6 bases, in that order; junction bases with no gene match: 11. The CDR3 totals 14 residues. CDR3 sequence: CASSRDSSTSEQYV. The CDR3 DNA is TGTGCCAGCAGCCGGGACAGCTCCACTAGCGAGCAGTACGTC.

This clonotype came up many times. This chain uses TRBV7-8 with TRBJ1-4, with a tentative D call TRBD1 (5 bases). The germline CDR1 and CDR2 sequences are SGHVS and FQNEAQ. The CDR3 length is 14 residues. The V and J ends lost 8 bases and 5 bases respectively, with 15 bases between them. The CDR3 DNA reads TGTGCCAGCTGTGACAGCAGGCGGAATGAAAAACTGTTTTTT. Amino acids: CASCDSRRNEKLFF.

This clonotype was counted a few times. This chain joins TRBV12-3 or TRBV12-4 and TRBJ2-1; D possibly uses TRBD1 or TRBD2 (5 bases each). The CDR3 is 16 amino acids. The ends were cut back, 3 bases at V and 8 bases at J, with 20 bases in the middle. CDR3 DNA: TGTGCCAGCAGTTTCACGTTTGGGGGAGTACCGGATGAGCAGTTCTTC. Amino acid sequence: CASSFTFGGVPDEQFF.

The chain is built from TRBV6-2 or TRBV6-3 and TRBJ2-1; no clear D. Germline V lookup: CDR1 MNHEY, CDR2 SVGEGT. This CDR3 is built from 14 residues. Between the trimmed V and J ends, which lost 4 bases and 6 bases, there was a span of 13 bases. The CDR3 here is CASSSPGSSNEQFF. In DNA, the CDR3 is TGTGCCAGCAGTTCCCCGGGCAGTAGCAATGAGCAGTTCTTC.

V and J are TRBV6-2 or TRBV6-3 and TRBJ2-1; the match to TRBD1 covers 7 bases. J was trimmed by 6 bases and V by 6 bases; bases with no gene match: 20. Germline V gene data show CDR1 as MNHEY and CDR2 as SVGEGT. The CDR3 extends over 18 amino acids. The CDR3 sequence: CASRRPRGDRAGTNEQFF. As DNA, the CDR3 is TGTGCCAGCAGACGTCCTCGGGGTGACAGGGCTGGGACCAATGAGCAGTTCTTC.

At least ten counts were recorded for this clonotype. The chain links TRBV7-2 to TRBJ2-5, with TRBD1 identical over 10 bases. Germline V gene sequence: CDR1 SGHTA, CDR2 FQGNSA. The CDR3 runs 14 residues. With V trimmed by 5 bases and J by 5 bases, 5 bases remained unmatched. The chain's CDR3 is CASSRDRGSETQYF. As DNA, the CDR3 is TGTGCCAGCAGCCGGGACAGGGGTTCGGAGACCCAGTACTTC.

The genes are TRBV7-2 and TRBJ2-2; D uncertain. The CDR3 sequence is 12 residues long. Between the trimmed V and J ends, which lost 3 bases and 7 bases, there was a span of 6 bases. Germline loops: CDR1 SGHTA, CDR2 FQGNSA. Here the CDR3 DNA reads TGTGCCAGCAGCTTGACCCGCGGGGAGCTGTTTTTT. Residues: CASSLTRGELFF.

This clonotype has a count of ten or more. The chain joins TRBV7-2 to TRBJ2-1, with TRBD2 identical over 7 bases. The ends lost 2 bases at V and 7 bases at J; junction bases unmatched: 8. This CDR3 has 15 residues. Looked up from germline, CDR1 is SGHTA and CDR2 is FQGNSA. The CDR3 is CASSLPLGGGNEQFF. The CDR3 nucleotides read TGTGCCAGCAGCTTACCTCTTGGGGGAGGGAATGAGCAGTTCTTC.

V usage is TRBV5-1 and J usage is TRBJ2-1; 7 bases are shared with TRBD1. The ends lost 0 bases at V and 9 bases at J; junction bases unmatched: 6. Germline CDR1 reads SGHRS; CDR2 reads YFSETQ. This CDR3 is built from 14 residues. CDR3 amino acids: CASSLGQGTGEQFF. CDR3 sequence (DNA): TGCGCCAGCAGCTTGGGACAGGGTACGGGTGAGCAGTTCTTC. Based on the CDR3 plus reference TRBV5-1 and TRBJ2-1, the full variable domain is KAGVTQTPRYLIKTRGQQVTLSCSPISGHRSVSWYQQTPGQGLQFLFEYFSETQRNKGNFPGRFSGRQFSNSRSEMNVSTLELGDSALYLCASSLGQGTGEQFFGPGTRLTVL.

In its sample, this clonotype was seen many times. This chain connects TRBV6-1 to TRBJ2-1; TRBD2 matches at 11 bases. Trimming took 2 bases from V and 10 from J; bases not matched to a gene: 7. From germline, CDR1 is MNHNS and CDR2 SASEGT. The CDR3 is made up of 15 amino acids. The CDR3 DNA reads TGTGCCAGCAGTGAACTAGCGGGGGGTAGCAGGGAGCAGTTCTTC. It encodes CASSELAGGSREQFF.

The chain links TRBV29-1 to TRBJ1-3, with D unresolved. This CDR3 has 16 residues. The V end lost 4 bases, the J end lost 3 bases, and 19 bases lay between the germline ends. The germline V gene has CDR1 SQVTM and CDR2 ANQGSEA. The CDR3 region has the DNA TGCAGCGTTGTGTTAGCAAACAGCTCCTTTGGAAACACCATATATTTT. Its translation is CSVVLANSSFGNTIYF.

This clonotype was detected many times. The chain carries TRBV7-2 and TRBJ2-5; tentative D call: TRBD1 (6 bases). The CDR3 consists of 14 residues. V shed 5 bases and J shed 2 bases, with 12 bases lying between them. In germline, CDR1 is SGHTA, CDR2 FQGNSA. The CDR3 sequence: CASSPPGQQETQYF. The CDR3 DNA follows: TGTGCCAGCAGCCCACCGGGACAACAAGAGACCCAGTACTTC.

This clonotype has at least ten counts. The chain joins TRBV6-2 or TRBV6-3 to TRBJ2-1, with D hard to call. Trimming pared 6 bases from V and 8 bases from J, leaving 14 bases between. Germline CDR1 is MNHEY and CDR2 is SVGEGT. The CDR3 consists of 13 residues. Here the CDR3 DNA reads TGTGCCAGCAGGACGTTGGGCGGCGATGAGCAGTTCTTC. Amino acid sequence: CASRTLGGDEQFF.

J is TRBJ2-6 and V is TRBV6-5; a possible D gene is TRBD1 (6 bases). Germline CDR1 reads MNHEY; CDR2 reads SVGAGI. Between the trimmed V and J ends, which lost 2 bases and 1 base, there was a span of 18 bases. CDR3 length: 19 residues. CDR3 sequence: CASSYGGLQGRSGANVLTF. The CDR3 region has the DNA TGTGCCAGCAGTTACGGGGGCCTTCAGGGACGATCTGGGGCCAACGTCCTGACTTTC.

The chain employs TRBV29-1 and TRBJ2-1, with D unclear. CDR1 and CDR2 (germline): SQVTM, ANQGSEA. V lost 7 bases and J lost 15, with 16 bases in between. The CDR3 length is 10 residues. The CDR3 region has the DNA TGCAGCGCCCGGAACCAGGAACCGTTCTTC. Translation gives CSARNQEPFF.

This clonotype was counted ten times or more. The gene calls are TRBV7-2 and TRBJ2-3; D might be TRBD2 (5 bases). Germline CDR1 is SGHTA and CDR2 is FQGNSA. The CDR3 has 15 residues. V lost 4 bases and J lost 6, with 17 bases in between. Here the CDR3 DNA reads TGTGCCAGCAGCTCTGGACTTGCCCCTGGGGATACGCAGTATTTT. Encoded protein: CASSSGLAPGDTQYF. Drawing the rest from reference TRBV7-2 and TRBJ2-3, the complete variable domain is GAGVSQSPSNKVTEKGKDVELRCDPISGHTALYWYRQSLGQGLEFLIYFQGNSAPDKSGLPSDRFSAERTGGSVSTLTIQRTQQEDSAVYLCASSSGLAPGDTQYFGPGTRLTVL.

This clonotype occurred many times. This chain uses TRBV7-2 with TRBJ1-5, with D possibly being TRBD1 (6 bases). V was cut by 5 bases and J by 2 bases, with 13 bases left in between. Germline V CDR1 and CDR2: SGHTA, FQGNSA. There are 15 residues in the CDR3. The CDR3 region is CASSPRGAGNQPQHF. The DNA of the CDR3 is TGTGCCAGCAGCCCGCGGGGGGCAGGCAATCAGCCCCAGCATTTT.

The genes are TRBV7-9 and TRBJ2-7; 8 positions agree with TRBD1. CDR3 length: 15 amino acids. Trimming cost V 5 bases and J 5 bases; bases outside gene matches: 11. Germline V gene lookup returns CDR1 SEHNR and CDR2 FQNEAQ (reference sequence). Here the CDR3 reads CASSPSGAGGNEQYV. CDR3 nucleotide sequence: TGTGCCAGCAGCCCGTCTGGCGCAGGGGGCAACGAGCAGTACGTC.

This clonotype was seen more than once but under ten times. The DNA for the CDR3 is TGCGCCAGCAGCCTACTAGCGGGAGTCGCCAATGAGCAGTTCTTC. As protein: CASSLLAGVANEQFF. J is TRBJ2-1 and V is TRBV5-1; 11 nucleotides line up with TRBD2. CDR1 and CDR2 from the germline V gene are SGHRS and YFSETQ. The length of the CDR3 is 15 residues. With V trimmed by 4 bases and J by 6 bases, 6 bases remained unmatched. The complete variable domain, with remaining parts taken from reference TRBV5-1 and TRBJ2-1, reads KAGVTQTPRYLIKTRGQQVTLSCSPISGHRSVSWYQQTPGQGLQFLFEYFSETQRNKGNFPGRFSGRQFSNSRSEMNVSTLELGDSALYLCASSLLAGVANEQFFGPGTRLTVL.

The chain links TRBV20-1 to TRBJ2-7; TRBD1 matches at 10 bases. This CDR3 has 15 residues. V lost 0 bases and J lost 4; bases outside the gene matches: 6. Per germline, CDR1 DFQATT and CDR2 SNEGSKA (reference sequence). As DNA, the CDR3 is TGCAGTGCTAGAGACCCGGGACAGGGGCTATACGAGCAGTACTTC. Its translation: CSARDPGQGLYEQYF.

The rearrangement uses TRBV3-1 and TRBJ1-2; 7 nucleotides agree with TRBD1. V lost 4 bases and J lost 10; bases outside the gene matches: 15. The germline gives CDR1 LGHDT, CDR2 YNNKEL (reference sequence). The CDR3 length is 15 residues. Here the CDR3 DNA reads TGTGCCAGCAGCCCCCGGACAGGACTATCAGGCCACTACACCTTC. This encodes CASSPRTGLSGHYTF. Full variable domain (remainder filled in from reference TRBV3-1 and TRBJ1-2): DTAVSQTPKYLVTQMGNDKSIKCEQNLGHDTMYWYKQDSKKFLKIMFSYNNKELIINETVPNRFSPKSPDKAHLNLHINSLELGDSAVYFCASSPRTGLSGHYTFGSGTRLTVV.

This clonotype was recorded many times. This rearrangement joins TRBV7-2 to TRBJ2-7, with 7 bases lining up with TRBD1. The V gene end was trimmed by 4 bases and the J gene end by 2 bases; junction bases not matched to a gene: 5. CDR3 length equals 14 residues. CDR1 and CDR2 (germline): SGHTA, FQGNSA. This CDR3 is CASSSPGTAYEQYF. The CDR3 DNA sequence: TGTGCCAGCAGCTCCCCCGGGACAGCCTACGAGCAGTACTTC.